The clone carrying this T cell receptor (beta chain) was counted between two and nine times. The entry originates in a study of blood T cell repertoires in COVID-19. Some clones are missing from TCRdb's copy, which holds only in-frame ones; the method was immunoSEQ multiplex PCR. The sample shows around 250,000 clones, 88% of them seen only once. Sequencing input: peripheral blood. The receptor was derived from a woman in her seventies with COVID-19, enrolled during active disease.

This CDR3 is CASSPQGLYYGYTF. For the CDR3, the DNA is TGTGCCAGCTCACCACAGGGGCTCTACTATGGCTACACCTTC. V and J are TRBV18 and TRBJ1-2, with D possibly TRBD1 on 5 matching bases. This CDR3 region has 14 residues. V gave up 1 base and J gave up 3 bases, with 9 bases separating them. Germline values: CDR1 KGHSH, CDR2 LQKENI.